This TCR beta chain was retrieved from a study of relationships among human T cell subsets. Study-wide findings and caveats: Over 60% of CD8+ cytotoxic sequences were in clones over 100 reads; regulatory and Th2 had few. Some CD4+CD8+ double-positive cells may remain after bead sorting. Substantial CDR3 sharing among Th1, Th2 and regulatory cells suggested stochastic fate choice.

V was cut by 0 bases and J by 0 bases, with 7 bases left in between. Looked up from germline, CDR1 is SGHKS and CDR2 is YYEKEE (reference sequence). This CDR3 is built from 15 residues. From mRNA, alpha and beta CDR3 regions were amplified using semiquantitative ARM-PCR. Tagged nested gene-specific primers were used first, then communal superprimers amplified exponentially. Each CDR3 protein gets one entry after TCRdb re-called the multiplex PCR reads with MiXCR. The data contain approximately 7,300 distinct CDR3 sequences, 70% of them seen just once; the ten biggest clones take up about half. This clonotype was observed a few times. The antigen is undetermined. From pooled CD4+ and CD8+ T cells, anti-CD45RA microbeads isolated naive plus transitional cells.

The chain is built from TRBV5-5 and TRBJ2-1, with D hard to call. The source is a man aged 35 to 55 in good health. Specimen: naive and transitional (CD45RA+) T cells sorted from blood. CDR3 bases: TGTGCCAGCAGCTTGGGAGGCAGCTCCTACAATGAGCAGTTCTTC. It yields the protein CASSLGGSSYNEQFF.